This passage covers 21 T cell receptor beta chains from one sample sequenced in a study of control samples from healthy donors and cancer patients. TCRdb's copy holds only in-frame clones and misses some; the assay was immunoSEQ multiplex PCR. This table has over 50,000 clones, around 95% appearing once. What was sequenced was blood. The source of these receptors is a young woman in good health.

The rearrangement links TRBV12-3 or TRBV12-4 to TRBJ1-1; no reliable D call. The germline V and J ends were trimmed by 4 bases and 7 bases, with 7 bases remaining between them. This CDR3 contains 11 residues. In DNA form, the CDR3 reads TGTGCCAGCAGTTCGCGGGTTGAAGCTTTCTTT. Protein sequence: CASSSRVEAFF.

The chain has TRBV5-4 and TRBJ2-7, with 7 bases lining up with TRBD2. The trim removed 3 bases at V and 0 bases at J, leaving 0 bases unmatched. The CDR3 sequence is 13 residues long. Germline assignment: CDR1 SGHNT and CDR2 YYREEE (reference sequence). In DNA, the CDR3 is TGTGCCAGCAGCTGGGGGGGCTCCTACGAGCAGTACTTC. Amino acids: CASSWGGSYEQYF.

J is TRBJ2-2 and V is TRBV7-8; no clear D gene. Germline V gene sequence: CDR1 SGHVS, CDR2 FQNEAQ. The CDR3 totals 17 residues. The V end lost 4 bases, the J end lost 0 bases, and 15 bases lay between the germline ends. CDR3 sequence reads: CASSSRTRLTNTGELFF. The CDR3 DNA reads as TGTGCCAGCAGCTCTAGAACCCGGCTTACGAACACCGGGGAGCTGTTTTTT.

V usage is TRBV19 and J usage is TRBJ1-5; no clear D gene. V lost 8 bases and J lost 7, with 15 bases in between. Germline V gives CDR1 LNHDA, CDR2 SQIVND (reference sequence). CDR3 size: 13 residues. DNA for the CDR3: TGTGCCAGTGCTAAGGTCCTGGAACAGCCCCAGCATTTT. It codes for CASAKVLEQPQHF.

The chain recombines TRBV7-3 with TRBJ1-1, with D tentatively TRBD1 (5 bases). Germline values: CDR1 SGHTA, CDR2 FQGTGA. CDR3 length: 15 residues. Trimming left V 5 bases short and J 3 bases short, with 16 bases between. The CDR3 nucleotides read TGTGCCAGCAGCCTAAACCCGGGAGGGGACACTGAAGCTTTCTTT. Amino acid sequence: CASSLNPGGDTEAFF.

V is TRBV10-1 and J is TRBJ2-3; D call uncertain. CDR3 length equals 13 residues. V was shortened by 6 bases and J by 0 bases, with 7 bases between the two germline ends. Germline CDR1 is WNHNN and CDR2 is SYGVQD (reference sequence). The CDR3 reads CASRRDSTDTQYF. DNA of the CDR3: TGCGCCAGCAGACGAGATAGCACAGATACGCAGTATTTT.

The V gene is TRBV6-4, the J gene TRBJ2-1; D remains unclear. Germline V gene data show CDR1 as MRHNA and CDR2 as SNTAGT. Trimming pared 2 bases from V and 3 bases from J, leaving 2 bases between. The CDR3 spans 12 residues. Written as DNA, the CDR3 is TGTGCCAGCAGTGACGGCTACAATGAGCAGTTCTTC. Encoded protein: CASSDGYNEQFF.

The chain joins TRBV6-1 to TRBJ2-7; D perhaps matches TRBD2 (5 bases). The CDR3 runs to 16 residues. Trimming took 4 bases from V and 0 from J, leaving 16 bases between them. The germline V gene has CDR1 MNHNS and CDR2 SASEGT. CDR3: CASSGGQALSSYEQYF. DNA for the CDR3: TGTGCCAGCAGTGGAGGGCAGGCCCTTTCCTCCTACGAGCAGTACTTC.

Here the CDR3 reads CASRGPGLSADTQYF. CDR3 DNA sequence: TGTGCCAGCAGAGGACCGGGACTAAGCGCAGATACGCAGTATTTT. The gene calls are TRBV28 and TRBJ2-3, with 7 bases fitting TRBD2. The CDR3 has 15 residues. Germline loops: CDR1 MDHEN, CDR2 SYDVKM. Trimming took 6 bases from V and 4 from J; bases not matched to a gene: 10.

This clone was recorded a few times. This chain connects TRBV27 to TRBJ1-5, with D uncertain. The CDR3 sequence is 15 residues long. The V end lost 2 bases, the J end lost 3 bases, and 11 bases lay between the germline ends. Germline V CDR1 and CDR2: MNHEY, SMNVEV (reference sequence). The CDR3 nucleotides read TGTGCCAGCAGTTTAAGGGCAGTCTTCAATCAGCCCCAGCATTTT. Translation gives CASSLRAVFNQPQHF.

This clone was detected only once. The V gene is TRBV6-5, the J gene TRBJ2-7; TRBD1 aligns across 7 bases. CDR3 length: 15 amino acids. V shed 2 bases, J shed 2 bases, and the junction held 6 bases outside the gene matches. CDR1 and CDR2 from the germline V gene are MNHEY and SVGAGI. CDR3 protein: CASSYPGTAPYEQYF. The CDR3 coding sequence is TGTGCCAGCAGTTACCCCGGGACAGCCCCCTACGAGCAGTACTTC.

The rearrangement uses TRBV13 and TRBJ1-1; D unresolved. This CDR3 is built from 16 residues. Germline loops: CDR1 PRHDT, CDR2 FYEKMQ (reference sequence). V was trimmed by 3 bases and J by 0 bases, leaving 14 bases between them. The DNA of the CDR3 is TGTGCCAGCAGCTTTTTAGTAAGGCAGCTGAACACTGAAGCTTTCTTT. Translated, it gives CASSFLVRQLNTEAFF.

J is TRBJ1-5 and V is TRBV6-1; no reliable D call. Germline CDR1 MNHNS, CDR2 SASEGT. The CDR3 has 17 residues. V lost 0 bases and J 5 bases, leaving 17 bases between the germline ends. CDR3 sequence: CASSEAPIGHPYQPQHF. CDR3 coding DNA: TGTGCCAGCAGTGAAGCTCCCATTGGTCATCCCTATCAGCCCCAGCATTTT.

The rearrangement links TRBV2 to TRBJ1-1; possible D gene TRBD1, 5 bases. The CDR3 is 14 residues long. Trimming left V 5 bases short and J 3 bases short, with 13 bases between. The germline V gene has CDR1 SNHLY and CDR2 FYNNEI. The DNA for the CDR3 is TGTGCCAGCAGTCTCCTGGGCAGGGACACTGAAGCTTTCTTT. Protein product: CASSLLGRDTEAFF. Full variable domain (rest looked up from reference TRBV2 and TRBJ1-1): EPEVTQTPSHQVTQMGQEVILRCVPISNHLYFYWYRQILGQKVEFLVSFYNNEISEKSEIFDDQFSVERPDGSNFTLKIRSTKLEDSAMYFCASSLLGRDTEAFFGQGTRLTVV.

CDR3 bases: TGTGCCAGCAGTTTCGGACAGGGTCCAGATACGCAGTATTTT. It codes for CASSFGQGPDTQYF. V usage is TRBV6-5 and J usage is TRBJ2-3; 8 bases are a match to TRBD1. The CDR3 totals 14 residues. Per the germline V gene, CDR1 is MNHEY and CDR2 is SVGAGI. V lost 4 bases and J lost 4; bases outside the gene matches: 4.

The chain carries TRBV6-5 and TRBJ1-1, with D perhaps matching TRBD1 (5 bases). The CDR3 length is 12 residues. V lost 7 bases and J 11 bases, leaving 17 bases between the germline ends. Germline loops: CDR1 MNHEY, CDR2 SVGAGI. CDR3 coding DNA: TGTGCCAGCAATAGAAGGGGCGACCGGGCTTTCTTT. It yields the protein CASNRRGDRAFF.

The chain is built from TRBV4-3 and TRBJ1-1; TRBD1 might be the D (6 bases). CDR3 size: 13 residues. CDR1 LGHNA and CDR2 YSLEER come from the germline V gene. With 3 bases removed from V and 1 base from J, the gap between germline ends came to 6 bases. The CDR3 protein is CASSQTGNTEAFF. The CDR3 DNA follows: TGCGCCAGCAGCCAGACAGGGAACACTGAAGCTTTCTTT.

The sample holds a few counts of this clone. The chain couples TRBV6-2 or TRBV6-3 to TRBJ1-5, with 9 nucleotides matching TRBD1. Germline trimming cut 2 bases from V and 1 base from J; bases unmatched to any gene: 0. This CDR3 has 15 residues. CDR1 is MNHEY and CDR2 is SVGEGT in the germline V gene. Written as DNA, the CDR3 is TGTGCCAGCAGTTACGACAGGGGGAGCAATCAGCCCCAGCATTTT. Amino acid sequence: CASSYDRGSNQPQHF.

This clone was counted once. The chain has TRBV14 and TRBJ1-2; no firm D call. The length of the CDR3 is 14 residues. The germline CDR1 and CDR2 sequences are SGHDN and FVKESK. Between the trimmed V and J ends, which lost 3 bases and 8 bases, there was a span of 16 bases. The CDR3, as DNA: TGTGCCAGCAGCCAGACTGGTGGCCTATGGGGCTACACCTTC. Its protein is CASSQTGGLWGYTF.

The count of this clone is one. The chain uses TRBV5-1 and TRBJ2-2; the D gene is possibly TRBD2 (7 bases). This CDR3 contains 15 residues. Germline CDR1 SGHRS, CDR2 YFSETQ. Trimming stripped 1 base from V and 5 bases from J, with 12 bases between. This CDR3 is CASSLLAGATGELFF. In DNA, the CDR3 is TGCGCCAGCAGCTTGTTGGCGGGGGCTACCGGGGAGCTGTTTTTT.

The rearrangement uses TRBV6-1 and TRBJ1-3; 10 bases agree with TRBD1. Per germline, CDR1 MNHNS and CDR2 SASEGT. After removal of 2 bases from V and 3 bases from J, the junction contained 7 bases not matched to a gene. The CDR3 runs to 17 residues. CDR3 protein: CASSEFGTGVYGNTIYF. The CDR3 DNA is TGTGCCAGCAGTGAATTCGGGACAGGGGTTTATGGAAACACCATATATTTT.